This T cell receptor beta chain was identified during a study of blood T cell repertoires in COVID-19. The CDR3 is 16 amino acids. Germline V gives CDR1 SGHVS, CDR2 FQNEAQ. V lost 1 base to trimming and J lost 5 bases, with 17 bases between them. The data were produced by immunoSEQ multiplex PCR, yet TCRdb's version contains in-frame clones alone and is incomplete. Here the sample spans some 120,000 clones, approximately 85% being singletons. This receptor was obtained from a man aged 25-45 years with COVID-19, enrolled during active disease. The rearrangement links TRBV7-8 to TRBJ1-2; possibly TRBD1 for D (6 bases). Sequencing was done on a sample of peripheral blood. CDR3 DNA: TGTGCCAGCAGCTTAGGGTTGGTTGACAGGATTTATGGCTACACCTTC. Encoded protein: CASSLGLVDRIYGYTF.